This T cell receptor beta chain appears in the sequencing data of a study of cytomegalovirus exposure and HLA in healthy donors. Germline V gene lookup returns CDR1 SGDLS and CDR2 YYNGEE. The CDR3 is 18 amino acids. V shed 1 base, J shed 9 bases, and the junction held 18 bases outside the gene matches. Method: immunoSEQ multiplex PCR; TCRdb's copy keeps in-frame clones and lacks some. This sample has approximately 170,000 clones; about 85% occur once, and the top ten carry approximately 15%. This clone was recorded only once. Antigen unknown. Points from the study as a whole: In vitro, a few CMV-associated chains proved specific for CMV antigens. Reportedly, diagnosis of cytomegalovirus status by the classifier showed high specificity and sensitivity. The TCR clusters that emerged in the first cohort tended, a later analysis found, to co-occur in the 120 or so validation repertoires. Overall, around 150 TCR beta chains were annotated as cytomegalovirus-associated.

The receptor was derived from a man aged 18 to 29 in good health and CMV-seropositive. V usage is TRBV9 and J usage is TRBJ2-1; 8 bases are a match to TRBD1. The sequenced sample was PBMCs. This CDR3 reads CASSVSTGALGGRSEQFF. The CDR3 nucleotides read TGTGCCAGCAGCGTATCGACAGGGGCACTGGGTGGAAGGAGTGAGCAGTTCTTC.